These 22 T cell receptor beta chains came from one sample sequenced in a study of CD8+ T cells in alopecia areata. Investigators isolated RNA and reverse transcribed it into cDNA to act as the sequencing template. Sequencing was performed with immunoSEQ multiplex PCR; in TCRdb, only in-frame clones are kept and a portion is missing. The data hold 100,000 to 150,000 clones, with about 50% observed a single time. The source material was CD8+ T cells sorted from blood, sampled at week 0. These receptors came from a human donor with alopecia areata.

This chain uses TRBV30 with TRBJ1-1; a weak D match, TRBD1 (6 bases). The CDR3 sequence is 11 residues long. Germline assignment: CDR1 GTSNPN and CDR2 SVGIG (reference sequence). Trimming left V 0 bases short and J 9 bases short, with 8 bases between. CDR3 coding DNA: TGTGCCTGGAGTGTAGGGGGGCAAGCTTTCTTT. This encodes CAWSVGGQAFF.

The chain uses TRBV4-2 and TRBJ1-5, with D hard to call. The CDR3 extends over 16 amino acids. Germline V gene data show CDR1 as LGHNA and CDR2 as YNFKEQ. Trimming stripped 0 bases from V and 3 bases from J, with 12 bases between. CDR3 nucleotides: TGTGCCAGCAGCCAAGATCCGTGGAGTACCAATCAGCCCCAGCATTTT. Translated, it gives CASSQDPWSTNQPQHF.

This clone has a handful of counts. This chain uses TRBV5-6 with TRBJ1-1; 7 bases line up with TRBD1. CDR1 is SGHDT, CDR2 YYEEEE, per germline. V was clipped by 0 bases and J by 1 base; unmatched bases: 9. CDR3 size: 17 residues. The CDR3 nucleotides are TGTGCCAGCAGCTTGGGGCCTCTTGACAGGGAGAACACTGAAGCTTTCTTT. It codes for CASSLGPLDRENTEAFF.

This chain links TRBV15 with TRBJ2-1; D is uncertain. The CDR3 runs to 14 residues. Trimming removed 0 bases from V and 9 bases from J, with 12 bases in between. Germline V lookup: CDR1 LNHNV, CDR2 YYDKDF (reference sequence). DNA of the CDR3: TGTGCCACCAGCAGAGATGGGGTTCAAACTGAGCAGTTCTTC. Translated, it gives CATSRDGVQTEQFF.

The rearrangement joins TRBV25-1 to TRBJ2-1, with 9 bases fitting TRBD2. The V gene's germline CDR1 is MGHDK and CDR2 SYGVNS. The trim removed 2 bases at V and 6 bases at J, leaving 11 bases unmatched. The CDR3 spans 17 residues. CDR3 nucleotides: TGTGCCAGCAGTGAAATTGGGACTAGCTTAAACGTCAATGAGCAGTTCTTC. This codes for CASSEIGTSLNVNEQFF.

To note about this clone: The sample carries other DNA sequences with the same CDR3. The chain uses TRBV7-9 and TRBJ2-1; no clear D gene. Trimming removed 1 base from V and 4 bases from J, with 5 bases in between. Germline loops: CDR1 SEHNR, CDR2 FQNEAQ (reference sequence). The CDR3 has 13 amino acids. CDR3 coding DNA: TGTGCCAGCAGCTTAGACCCGTACAATGAGCAGTTCTTC. Its protein product is CASSLDPYNEQFF.

This clone was observed a few times. The rearrangement joins TRBV29-1 to TRBJ2-5; 8 nucleotides match TRBD2. The CDR3 covers 16 residues. Per germline, CDR1 SQVTM and CDR2 ANQGSEA. Trimming cost V 2 bases and J 5 bases; bases outside gene matches: 13. For the CDR3, the DNA is TGCAGCGTTGAACCACTTCGGGGGGGCTCTTGGGAGACCCAGTACTTC. Translating it yields CSVEPLRGGSWETQYF. Complete variable domain (other parts from reference TRBV29-1 and TRBJ2-5): SAVISQKPSRDICQRGTSLTIQCQVDSQVTMMFWYRQQPGQSLTLIATANQGSEATYESGFVIDKFPISRPNLTFSTLTVSNMSPEDSSIYLCSVEPLRGGSWETQYFGPGTRLLVL.

This clone was found a few times. The J gene is TRBJ2-7, the V gene TRBV19, with D possibly being TRBD2 (6 bases). The CDR3 runs to 15 residues. Looked up from germline, CDR1 is LNHDA and CDR2 is SQIVND (reference sequence). V was clipped by 5 bases and J by 2 bases, with 16 bases between them. The CDR3 nucleotides are TGTGCCAGTAGTGCCAAGTTAGGGGAGGCCTACGAGCAGTACTTC. It encodes CASSAKLGEAYEQYF.

V usage is TRBV10-3 and J usage is TRBJ2-3; either TRBD1 or TRBD2 may fit D (6 bases each). The germline V gene has CDR1 ENHRY and CDR2 SYGVKD. Trimming shortened V by 0 bases and J by 7 bases, and 11 bases separated the two germline ends. The CDR3 runs 14 residues. The CDR3 nucleotides read TGTGCCATCAGTGAGTCGGGGGGCGGATATACGCAGTATTTT. Translated, it gives CAISESGGGYTQYF.

V is TRBV6-1 and J is TRBJ2-7; 11 positions agree with TRBD1. V lost 4 bases and J lost 6; bases outside the gene matches: 11. The germline CDR1 and CDR2 sequences are MNHNS and SASEGT. CDR3 length: 16 residues. CDR3 amino acids: CASSGQPGTGGSEQYF. CDR3 nucleotides: TGTGCCAGCAGTGGCCAACCCGGGACAGGGGGTTCCGAGCAGTACTTC.

The chain joins TRBV4-3 to TRBJ2-7; possible D gene TRBD2, 5 bases. CDR1 and CDR2 from the germline V gene are LGHNA and YSLEER. The V gene lost 0 bases and the J gene lost 0 bases, with 12 bases spanning the gap. The CDR3 has 16 residues. CDR3 bases: TGCGCCAGCAGCCAAGATATAGGACTTTCCTCCTACGAGCAGTACTTC. It translates to CASSQDIGLSSYEQYF.

The table lists this clone with a few counts. Additional DNA sequences in this sample encode the identical CDR3. This chain uses TRBV6-5 with TRBJ2-7, with 7 bases that match TRBD2. V shed 2 bases, J shed 3 bases, and the junction held 1 base outside the gene matches. The CDR3 runs 13 residues. Germline CDR1 reads MNHEY; CDR2 reads SVGAGI. The CDR3 spells CASSYGGDYEQYF. CDR3 DNA: TGTGCCAGCAGTTACGGGGGGGACTACGAGCAGTACTTC.

This clone was seen just once. It is likely a read error: a sequence one base away is far more abundant. The chain employs TRBV11-2 and TRBJ2-7; maybe TRBD1 (5 bases). The V gene's germline CDR1 is SGHAT and CDR2 FQNNGV. The CDR3 has 14 residues. The CDR3 DNA is TGCGCCAGCAGCCAAGATACCCAGGGCTACGAGCAGTACTTC. Translating gives CASSQDTQGYEQYF.

The gene calls are TRBV5-1 and TRBJ1-1, with 7 nucleotides matching TRBD1. The ends lost 4 bases at V and 7 bases at J; junction bases unmatched: 7. This CDR3 region has 13 residues. Germline lookup yields CDR1 SGHRS and CDR2 YFSETQ. The CDR3 nucleotides read TGCGCCAGCAGCCCAAAACAGGGGAATGAAGCTTTCTTT. Protein product: CASSPKQGNEAFF. The whole variable domain, remainder taken from reference TRBV5-1 and TRBJ1-1, is KAGVTQTPRYLIKTRGQQVTLSCSPISGHRSVSWYQQTPGQGLQFLFEYFSETQRNKGNFPGRFSGRQFSNSRSEMNVSTLELGDSALYLCASSPKQGNEAFFGQGTRLTVV.

The sample holds a few counts of this clone. The CDR3 spells CASSSGEETQYF. Here the CDR3 DNA reads TGTGCCAGCAGCTCCGGGGAAGAGACCCAGTACTTC. The chain links TRBV27 to TRBJ2-5, with D possibly TRBD2 on 5 matching bases. The length of the CDR3 is 12 residues. CDR1 is MNHEY and CDR2 is SMNVEV in the germline V gene (reference sequence). V gave up 6 bases and J gave up 3 bases, with 8 bases separating them.

The chain employs TRBV5-6 and TRBJ1-5; 7 bases are a match to TRBD1. From germline, CDR1 is SGHDT and CDR2 YYEEEE. J was trimmed by 3 bases and V by 4 bases; bases with no gene match: 7. The CDR3 is made up of 15 amino acids. The CDR3 reads CASSQTTGNNQPQHF. CDR3 nucleotide sequence: TGTGCCAGCAGCCAAACGACAGGGAACAATCAGCCCCAGCATTTT.

The chain has TRBV15 and TRBJ1-2, with D possibly TRBD1 on 6 matching bases. Deletions cut 3 bases from V and 5 bases from J, with 16 bases between. Germline V gives CDR1 LNHNV, CDR2 YYDKDF (reference sequence). The CDR3 totals 15 residues. DNA for the CDR3: TGTGCCACCAGCAGGGGACACCTTATGTTTTATGGCTACACCTTC. Translation: CATSRGHLMFYGYTF.

The chain employs TRBV30 and TRBJ2-3, with unresolved D. The V end was cut by 2 bases, the J end by 0 bases, with 6 bases between. The CDR3 consists of 13 residues. Germline V gene data show CDR1 as GTSNPN and CDR2 as SVGIG (reference sequence). DNA of the CDR3: TGTGCCTGGAGTATTAGTAGCACAGATACGCAGTATTTT. Its protein is CAWSISSTDTQYF.

This clone was seen a few times. The chain recombines TRBV15 with TRBJ2-7, with TRBD1 as a possible D gene (7 bases). Germline CDR1 is LNHNV and CDR2 is YYDKDF (reference sequence). The ends were cut back, 5 bases at V and 0 bases at J, with 14 bases in the middle. This CDR3 is built from 15 residues. As DNA, the CDR3 is TGTGCCACCAGCCCCCGCGGGGACAGCTCCTACGAGCAGTACTTC. Translation gives CATSPRGDSSYEQYF.

The chain links TRBV27 to TRBJ2-3, with D possibly TRBD1 on 6 matching bases. Looked up from germline, CDR1 is MNHEY and CDR2 is SMNVEV (reference sequence). CDR3 size: 14 residues. The germline V and J ends were trimmed by 6 bases and 2 bases, with 12 bases remaining between them. The CDR3 DNA follows: TGTGCCAGCAGACCGGACAGTTACACAGATACGCAGTATTTT. It yields the protein CASRPDSYTDTQYF.

This chain joins TRBV7-2 and TRBJ2-7, with 7 bases identical to TRBD1. Germline CDR1 is SGHTA and CDR2 is FQGNSA. The CDR3 is made up of 14 amino acids. Unmatched junction bases numbered 10, after V lost 5 bases and J lost 6 bases. CDR3 residues: CASSTRDSLGEQYF. The CDR3 DNA follows: TGTGCCAGCAGCACCAGGGACAGTCTCGGCGAGCAGTACTTC.

V gene TRBV13 combines with J gene TRBJ2-7; no clear D gene. CDR1 is PRHDT and CDR2 is FYEKMQ in the germline V gene (reference sequence). V lost 5 bases to trimming and J lost 4 bases, with 6 bases between them. The CDR3 extends over 11 amino acids. The CDR3 is CASSASYEQYF. In DNA form, the CDR3 reads TGTGCCAGCAGCGCCTCTTACGAGCAGTACTTC.